The 5 T cell receptor beta chains in this list originate from one sample, sequenced in a study of early T cells in non-severe SARS-CoV-2 infection. TCRdb analysed the 5' RACE reads with MiXCR anew, one entry per CDR3 protein. The sample consists of approximately 80,000 distinct CDR3 sequences, about 12% of them appearing once. Sequencing was carried out using whole blood. Receptors were obtained from an adult who was a healthcare worker with PCR-confirmed SARS-CoV-2 infection or an uninfected control (not recorded which).

This clonotype was detected many times. V gene TRBV28 combines with J gene TRBJ2-6; D is unresolved. Germline CDR1 is MDHEN and CDR2 is SYDVKM. V lost 6 bases to trimming and J lost 4 bases, with 13 bases between them. The CDR3 covers 15 residues. In nucleotides, the CDR3 is TGTGCCAGCAGCTCCTCCCGGCCCGGGGCCAACGTCCTGACTTTC. Protein product: CASSSSRPGANVLTF.

The chain combines TRBV6-5 with TRBJ1-5; D remains ambiguous. The germline V and J ends were trimmed by 0 bases and 6 bases, with 6 bases remaining between them. The CDR3 has 13 amino acids. Germline values: CDR1 MNHEY, CDR2 SVGAGI. The CDR3 coding sequence is TGTGCCAGCAGTTACTCACGGGTTCAGCCCCAGCATTTT. It encodes CASSYSRVQPQHF.

The gene calls are TRBV29-1 and TRBJ2-7; D gene ambiguous. The germline gives CDR1 SQVTM, CDR2 ANQGSEA. V lost 4 bases, J lost 4 bases, and 11 bases lay in between. The CDR3 is made up of 12 amino acids. The CDR3 sequence: CSVGLTAYEQYF. As DNA, the CDR3 is TGCAGCGTTGGTCTCACGGCGTACGAGCAGTACTTC.

This clonotype showed up many times. DNA of the CDR3: TGCGCCAGCGCTACCGGGAGCGGGAGAGCGGGGGAGCAGTACTTC. Protein sequence: CASATGSGRAGEQYF. The chain uses TRBV4-1 and TRBJ2-7; 8 nucleotides align to TRBD2. The junction had 16 bases not matched to a gene; V was cut back by 8 bases and J by 7 bases. CDR3 length: 15 residues. Per germline, CDR1 MGHRA and CDR2 YSYEKL.

The chain links TRBV9 to TRBJ1-1; D call uncertain. Between the trimmed V and J ends, which lost 3 bases and 4 bases, there was a span of 13 bases. Germline V gives CDR1 SGDLS, CDR2 YYNGEE. The CDR3 loop spans 14 amino acids. CDR3 amino acids: CASSANAGITEAFF. The CDR3 DNA reads as TGTGCCAGCAGCGCTAATGCTGGAATCACTGAAGCTTTCTTT.